Each of the 8 T cell receptor beta chains below was sequenced from the same sample in a study of T-cell reconstitution after alpha-beta-depleted transplantation in children. Preparation of the TCRbeta library involved a method that used unique molecular identifiers. TCRdb re-analysed the PCR reads in MiXCR, keeping a single row per CDR3 protein. Of 530,000 or so distinct CDR3 sequences listed, 25% to 30% are singletons. Sequences were derived from PBMCs, sampled before TCRalphabeta/CD19-depleted stem cell transplant. The receptors shown here come from a boy younger than two with Wiskott-Aldrich syndrome, due to receive a stem cell transplant.

The chain couples TRBV20-1 to TRBJ2-3; D is ambiguous. Germline V gives CDR1 DFQATT, CDR2 SNEGSKA (reference sequence). The CDR3 loop spans 11 amino acids. V shed 5 bases and J shed 2 bases, with 5 bases lying between them. The CDR3 coding sequence is TGCAGTGCTGTAGTCACAGATACGCAGTATTTT. Its protein is CSAVVTDTQYF.

The chain joins TRBV24-1 to TRBJ2-5, with a weak D call TRBD2 (5 bases). Germline-derived CDR1 and CDR2 are KGHDR and SFDVKD. Trimming left V 2 bases short and J 4 bases short, with 16 bases between. This CDR3 is 16 amino acids long. CDR3 nucleotide sequence: TGTGCCACCAGTGATTCGGAGGAAGGGATCGGAGAGACCCAGTACTTC. Protein: CATSDSEEGIGETQYF.

The chain carries TRBV5-1 and TRBJ2-1, with D perhaps TRBD1 (5 bases). The CDR3 is made up of 15 amino acids. Trimming removed 0 bases at V and 6 bases at J, with 13 bases between. Germline assignment: CDR1 SGHRS and CDR2 YFSETQ. CDR3 DNA: TGCGCCAGCAGCTTGGAAGCAGGGAACCTCAATGAGCAGTTCTTC. Residues: CASSLEAGNLNEQFF.

The chain carries TRBV5-4 and TRBJ2-1; TRBD2 matches at 8 bases. Trimming removed 4 bases from V and 3 bases from J; junction bases left unmatched: 6. The CDR3 sequence is 15 residues long. Germline V CDR1 and CDR2: SGHNT, YYREEE (reference sequence). The DNA of the CDR3 is TGTGCCAGCAGCCCGACTAGCGACTTCTACAATGAGCAGTTCTTC. Residues: CASSPTSDFYNEQFF. The complete variable domain, with remaining parts taken from reference TRBV5-4 and TRBJ2-1, reads ETGVTQSPTHLIKTRGQQVTLRCSSQSGHNTVSWYQQALGQGPQFIFQYYREEENGRGNFPPRFSGLQFPNYSSELNVNALELDDSALYLCASSPTSDFYNEQFFGPGTRLTVL.

J is TRBJ2-7 and V is TRBV10-1, with D perhaps matching TRBD2 (6 bases). The CDR3 covers 11 residues. Between the trimmed V and J ends, which lost 3 bases and 9 bases, there was a span of 9 bases. Germline V CDR1 and CDR2: WNHNN, SYGVQD (reference sequence). The CDR3 is CASSERRGQYF. CDR3 in DNA: TGCGCCAGCAGTGAAAGGAGGGGGCAGTACTTC.

The gene calls are TRBV10-1 and TRBJ2-1; perhaps D is TRBD1 or TRBD2 (5 bases each). Germline-derived CDR1 and CDR2 are WNHNN and SYGVQD (reference sequence). Between the trimmed V and J ends, which lost 2 bases and 9 bases, there was a span of 17 bases. The CDR3 has 15 residues. The CDR3 coding sequence is TGCGCCAGCAGTGAGGGGGACCCATTCCCGCGTGAGCAGTTCTTC. Translation: CASSEGDPFPREQFF.

In its sample, this clonotype was seen a few times. This chain joins TRBV5-1 and TRBJ2-7; TRBD2 is a possible D gene (7 bases). The ends were cut back, 4 bases at V and 4 bases at J, with 24 bases in the middle. Germline V gives CDR1 SGHRS, CDR2 YFSETQ. The CDR3 extends over 17 amino acids. The DNA for the CDR3 is TGCGCCAGCAGCAAGGGGGGGCTAGCGGATGGGAGTTACGAGCAGTACTTC. Amino acid sequence: CASSKGGLADGSYEQYF.

This clonotype was seen a handful of times. The J gene is TRBJ1-4, the V gene TRBV28; 9 nucleotides align to TRBD1. CDR1 MDHEN and CDR2 SYDVKM come from the germline V gene. V was pared by 6 bases and J by 7 bases, with 9 bases of the junction left unmatched. The CDR3 runs 15 residues. CDR3 sequence reads: CASSPTGGRVEKLFF. The CDR3 coding sequence is TGTGCCAGCAGCCCCACAGGGGGCCGGGTTGAAAAACTGTTTTTT.